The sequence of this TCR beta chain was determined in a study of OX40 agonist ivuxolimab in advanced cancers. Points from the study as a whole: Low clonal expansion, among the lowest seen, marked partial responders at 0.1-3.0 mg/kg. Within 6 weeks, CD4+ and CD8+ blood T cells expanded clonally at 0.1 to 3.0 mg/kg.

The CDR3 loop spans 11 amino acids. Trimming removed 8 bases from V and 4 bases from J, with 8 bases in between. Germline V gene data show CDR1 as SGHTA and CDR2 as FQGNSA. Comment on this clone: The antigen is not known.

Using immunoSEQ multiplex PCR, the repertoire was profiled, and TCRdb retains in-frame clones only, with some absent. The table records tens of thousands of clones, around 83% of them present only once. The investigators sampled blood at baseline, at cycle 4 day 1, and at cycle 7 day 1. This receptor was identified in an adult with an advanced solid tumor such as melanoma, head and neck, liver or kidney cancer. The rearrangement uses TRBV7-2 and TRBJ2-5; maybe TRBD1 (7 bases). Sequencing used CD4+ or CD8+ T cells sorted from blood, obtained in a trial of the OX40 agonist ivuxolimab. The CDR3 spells CASQGGETQYF. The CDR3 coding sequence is TGTGCCAGCCAGGGGGGAGAGACCCAGTACTTC.